A single sample is the source of the 25 T cell receptor beta chains below, sequenced in a study of immune evolution from preneoplasia to lung adenocarcinoma. Here immunoSEQ multiplex PCR was the method, and the copy in TCRdb shows in-frame clones only, minus some. The data contain about 16,000 clones, 75% to 90% of them singletons. Sequenced sample: FFPE invasive lung adenocarcinoma tissue. The receptors derive from an older person with invasive lung adenocarcinoma.

The rearrangement uses TRBV18 and TRBJ2-7, with D maybe TRBD1 (5 bases). The CDR3 runs to 15 residues. CDR1 and CDR2 (germline): KGHSH, LQKENI. Trimming cost V 3 bases and J 2 bases, with 14 bases left between them. The CDR3 region has the DNA TGTGCCAGCTCACCGTCGGACACGGCGACCTACGAGCAGTACTTC. Translation gives CASSPSDTATYEQYF.

The chain couples TRBV5-1 to TRBJ2-7; TRBD1 matches 9 bases. Germline lookup yields CDR1 SGHRS and CDR2 YFSETQ. This CDR3 is built from 18 residues. The junction had 16 bases not matched to a gene; V was cut back by 4 bases and J by 2 bases. The CDR3 sequence is CASSKAGQGLSIPYEQYF. CDR3 bases: TGCGCCAGCAGCAAAGCGGGACAGGGTCTTTCGATCCCCTACGAGCAGTACTTC.

The J gene is TRBJ2-3, the V gene TRBV7-6; perhaps TRBD1 as D (6 bases). V was pared by 4 bases and J by 3 bases, with 17 bases between. CDR1 and CDR2 (germline): SGHVS, FNYEAQ. The CDR3 has 16 amino acids. The DNA for the CDR3 is TGTGCCAGCAGCTCGCCCAGGGGCGGGTCGACAGATACGCAGTATTTT. It encodes CASSSPRGGSTDTQYF.

This rearrangement joins TRBV5-1 to TRBJ2-5, with D perhaps matching TRBD2 (7 bases). The CDR3 is 15 residues long. V lost 7 bases and J lost 0, with 16 bases in between. CDR1 SGHRS and CDR2 YFSETQ come from the germline V gene. CDR3 residues: CASRLGGAYQETQYF. CDR3 nucleotides: TGCGCCAGCCGACTTGGGGGGGCGTACCAAGAGACCCAGTACTTC. The whole variable domain, filled in from reference TRBV5-1 and TRBJ2-5, reads KAGVTQTPRYLIKTRGQQVTLSCSPISGHRSVSWYQQTPGQGLQFLFEYFSETQRNKGNFPGRFSGRQFSNSRSEMNVSTLELGDSALYLCASRLGGAYQETQYFGPGTRLLVL.

The V gene is TRBV2, the J gene TRBJ2-3; D possibly corresponds to TRBD1 (6 bases). CDR1 is SNHLY, CDR2 FYNNEI, per germline. The CDR3 extends over 14 amino acids. The V end was cut by 5 bases, the J end by 5 bases, with 14 bases between. In nucleotides, the CDR3 is TGTGCCAGCAGTTATGACAGGTTGAGAGATACGCAGTATTTT. This codes for CASSYDRLRDTQYF.

This rearrangement joins TRBV7-8 to TRBJ2-7; D unresolved. This CDR3 has 13 amino acids. The germline V gene encodes CDR1 SGHVS and CDR2 FQNEAQ. V was shortened by 0 bases and J by 4 bases, with 7 bases between the two germline ends. The CDR3 spells CASSLARRYEQYF. CDR3 sequence (DNA): TGTGCCAGCAGCTTAGCACGGCGGTACGAGCAGTACTTC. The full variable domain, rest sourced from reference TRBV7-8 and TRBJ2-7, is GAGVSQSPRYKVAKRGQDVALRCDPISGHVSLFWYQQALGQGPEFLTYFQNEAQLDKSGLPSDRFFAERPEGSVSTLKIQRTQQEDSAVYLCASSLARRYEQYFGPGTRLTVT.

The rearrangement joins TRBV4-1 to TRBJ1-1; D remains unclear. The CDR3 contains 13 residues. CDR1 MGHRA and CDR2 YSYEKL come from the germline V gene. With 5 bases removed from V and 1 base from J, the gap between germline ends came to 8 bases. The CDR3 region has the DNA TGCGCCAGCAGCGAGAGGGAGAACACTGAAGCTTTCTTT. Its translation is CASSERENTEAFF.

This chain connects TRBV10-3 to TRBJ1-2, with 8 positions matching TRBD1. The CDR3 runs to 14 residues. The ends lost 2 bases at V and 4 bases at J; junction bases unmatched: 3. CDR1 is ENHRY and CDR2 is SYGVKD in the germline V gene. CDR3 region: CAISEGDRTYGYTF. CDR3 in DNA: TGTGCCATCAGTGAGGGGGACAGGACCTATGGCTACACCTTC.

The chain uses TRBV5-4 and TRBJ1-1; D remains unclear. Germline assignment: CDR1 SGHNT and CDR2 YYREEE (reference sequence). Trimming pared 4 bases from V and 5 bases from J, leaving 15 bases between. This CDR3 contains 14 residues. The CDR3 DNA follows: TGTGCCAGCAGCCCGCACATTGGAAGGACTGAAGCTTTCTTT. It is translated as CASSPHIGRTEAFF.

The V gene is TRBV5-1, the J gene TRBJ2-1; 8 nucleotides align to TRBD2. Trimming took 1 base from V and 5 from J; bases not matched to a gene: 5. The germline gives CDR1 SGHRS, CDR2 YFSETQ. The CDR3 loop spans 15 amino acids. CDR3 region: CASSLNAGGNNEQFF. The CDR3 bases are TGCGCCAGCAGCTTGAATGCGGGGGGTAACAATGAGCAGTTCTTC.

The J gene is TRBJ1-3, the V gene TRBV2, with 8 positions matching TRBD1. Germline assignment: CDR1 SNHLY and CDR2 FYNNEI. CDR3 length: 15 amino acids. V was clipped by 7 bases and J by 0 bases; unmatched bases: 5. In DNA form, the CDR3 reads TGTGCCAGCAAGGCGGACAGGGACTCTGGAAACACCATATATTTT. Its protein product is CASKADRDSGNTIYF.

The V gene is TRBV6-1, the J gene TRBJ2-3; either TRBD1 or TRBD2 may supply D (6 bases each). Germline lookup yields CDR1 MNHNS and CDR2 SASEGT. Trimming removed 7 bases from V and 6 bases from J, with 14 bases in between. The CDR3 sequence is 13 residues long. The CDR3 loop reads CASTDGGPDTQYF. The DNA for the CDR3 is TGTGCCAGCACCGATGGGGGGCCCGATACGCAGTATTTT.

J is TRBJ2-7 and V is TRBV5-4; TRBD1 might be the D (5 bases). Germline V CDR1 and CDR2: SGHNT, YYREEE (reference sequence). V lost 3 bases to trimming and J lost 2 bases, with 15 bases between them. The CDR3 has 15 amino acids. This chain's CDR3 is CASSSNPTDPYEQYF. The CDR3 DNA sequence: TGTGCCAGCAGCTCCAACCCGACAGATCCCTACGAGCAGTACTTC.

The chain uses TRBV7-9 and TRBJ2-1; no clear D gene. The V end lost 1 base, the J end lost 6 bases, and 10 bases lay between the germline ends. The CDR3 contains 14 residues. CDR1 and CDR2 from the germline V gene are SEHNR and FQNEAQ (reference sequence). The CDR3 region has the DNA TGTGCCAGCAGCTTAGTCAACTCCCCCAATGAGCAGTTCTTC. Residues: CASSLVNSPNEQFF.

In nucleotides, the CDR3 is TGTGCCAACGACAGGGGCGGTAGCAATCAGCCCCAGCATTTT. Its translation: CANDRGGSNQPQHF. The chain combines TRBV21-1 with TRBJ1-5; the table assigns TRBD1, which was not confirmed against the DNA. TRBV21-1 is flagged as a pseudogene. The CDR3 is made up of 14 amino acids.

The chain couples TRBV7-2 to TRBJ2-3, with 9 positions matching TRBD1. This CDR3 spans 16 amino acids. J gave up 4 bases and V 8 bases, and 13 bases lay outside the gene matches. Looked up from germline, CDR1 is SGHTA and CDR2 is FQGNSA. CDR3 in DNA: TGTGCCAGCTCCAAGACCGGGACAGGGAGGCCAGATACGCAGTATTTT. Translation: CASSKTGTGRPDTQYF.

The chain carries TRBV5-1 and TRBJ1-1; 8 nucleotides agree with TRBD1. This CDR3 has 16 residues. The germline V gene encodes CDR1 SGHRS and CDR2 YFSETQ. The V and J ends lost 3 bases and 3 bases, in that order; junction bases with no gene match: 10. The DNA for the CDR3 is TGCGCCAGCAGCTCAGCTCTCAGGGGGCCCGACACTGAAGCTTTCTTT. Residues: CASSSALRGPDTEAFF.

The V and J genes are TRBV9 and TRBJ2-3; the D is unclear. Trimming cost V 6 bases and J 5 bases, with 13 bases left between them. CDR1 and CDR2 from the germline V gene are SGDLS and YYNGEE. This CDR3 contains 13 residues. This CDR3 is CASNYAVGDTQYF. The CDR3 DNA reads as TGTGCCAGCAACTACGCAGTGGGAGATACGCAGTATTTT. The complete variable domain, with remaining parts taken from reference TRBV9 and TRBJ2-3, reads DSGVTQTPKHLITATGQRVTLRCSPRSGDLSVYWYQQSLDQGLQFLIQYYNGEERAKGNILERFSAQQFPDLHSELNLSSLELGDSALYFCASNYAVGDTQYFGPGTRLTVL.

This clone has only a few counts. The V gene is TRBV29-1, the J gene TRBJ2-7; 8 nucleotides agree with TRBD1. Trimming took 4 bases from V and 6 from J; bases not matched to a gene: 5. Germline CDR1 and CDR2: SQVTM and ANQGSEA. The CDR3 has 12 residues. CDR3 sequence: CSVGQGPVEQYF. CDR3 DNA: TGCAGCGTTGGACAGGGGCCGGTCGAGCAGTACTTC.

This rearrangement joins TRBV29-1 to TRBJ2-3; possible D gene TRBD1, 6 bases. The CDR3 is made up of 15 amino acids. The V end was cut by 0 bases, the J end by 6 bases, with 16 bases between. Germline V gene sequence: CDR1 SQVTM, CDR2 ANQGSEA. CDR3 nucleotides: TGCAGCGTTGAAGATCCGGGACACGGGGCCGATACGCAGTATTTT. Its translation: CSVEDPGHGADTQYF.

V is TRBV2 and J is TRBJ1-5; D remains ambiguous. This CDR3 region has 15 residues. The germline V and J ends were trimmed by 1 base and 5 bases, with 12 bases remaining between them. Germline V gene data show CDR1 as SNHLY and CDR2 as FYNNEI. CDR3 in DNA: TGTGCCAGCAGTGAAGGCGCAGGCAGAGATCAGCCCCAGCATTTT. Protein: CASSEGAGRDQPQHF.

The chain uses TRBV2 and TRBJ2-1; 9 bases map to TRBD1. With V trimmed by 11 bases and J by 6 bases, 8 bases remained unmatched. This CDR3 comprises 13 residues. Germline V gene lookup returns CDR1 SNHLY and CDR2 FYNNEI. CDR3 nucleotides: TGTGCCCTTCTGGGGGACAGGGTCAATGAGCAGTTCTTC. Protein: CALLGDRVNEQFF.

The V and J genes are TRBV2 and TRBJ2-7; 9 bases agree with TRBD2. The CDR3 totals 15 residues. The germline CDR1 and CDR2 sequences are SNHLY and FYNNEI. V shed 6 bases, J shed 6 bases, and the junction held 12 bases outside the gene matches. CDR3 amino acids: CASSQRGSGSAEQYF. The CDR3, as DNA: TGTGCCAGCAGCCAGAGGGGTAGCGGGAGTGCCGAGCAGTACTTC.

The chain couples TRBV19 to TRBJ1-5; D unclear. The V and J ends lost 5 bases and 0 bases respectively, with 11 bases between them. The germline CDR1 and CDR2 sequences are LNHDA and SQIVND (reference sequence). The CDR3 is made up of 15 amino acids. In DNA, the CDR3 is TGTGCCAGTAGTTCACACGGGAGTAGCAATCAGCCCCAGCATTTT. Its translation is CASSSHGSSNQPQHF.

This clone showed up just a few times. The chain links TRBV29-1 to TRBJ2-1; 7 bases fit TRBD1. Germline V CDR1 and CDR2: SQVTM, ANQGSEA. The CDR3 length is 14 residues. The ends lost 2 bases at V and 6 bases at J; junction bases unmatched: 7. The CDR3 loop is CSVERQGVINEQFF. The CDR3 DNA reads as TGCAGCGTTGAAAGACAGGGCGTTATCAATGAGCAGTTCTTC.